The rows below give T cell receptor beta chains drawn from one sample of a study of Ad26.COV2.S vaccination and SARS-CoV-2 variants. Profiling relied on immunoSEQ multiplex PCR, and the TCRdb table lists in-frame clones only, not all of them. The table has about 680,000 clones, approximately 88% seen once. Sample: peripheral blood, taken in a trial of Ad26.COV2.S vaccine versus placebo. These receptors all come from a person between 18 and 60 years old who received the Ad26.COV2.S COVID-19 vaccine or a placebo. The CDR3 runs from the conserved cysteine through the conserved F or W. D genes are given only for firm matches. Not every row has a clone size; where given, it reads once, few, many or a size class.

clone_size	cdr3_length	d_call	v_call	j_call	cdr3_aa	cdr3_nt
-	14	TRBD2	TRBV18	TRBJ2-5	CASSHSGAAETQYF	TGTGCCAGCTCACATAGCGGGGCCGCGGAGACCCAGTACTTC
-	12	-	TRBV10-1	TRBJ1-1	CASSESLVGAFF	TGCGCCAGCAGTGAGTCTTTAGTGGGGGCTTTCTTT
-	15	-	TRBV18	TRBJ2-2	CASSTGLLGTGELFF	TGTGCCAGCTCTACGGGACTCCTTGGAACCGGGGAGCTGTTTTTT
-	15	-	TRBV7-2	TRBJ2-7	CASSTGQAHSYEQYF	TGTGCCAGCAGCACCGGTCAGGCCCACTCCTACGAGCAGTACTTC
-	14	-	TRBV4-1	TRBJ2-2	CASSPRRNTGELFF	TGCGCCAGCAGCCCGCGTAGGAACACCGGGGAGCTGTTTTTT
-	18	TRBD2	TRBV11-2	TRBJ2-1	CASRPTLLAGRPYNEQFF	TGTGCCAGCAGGCCAACCCTTCTAGCGGGCAGACCATACAATGAGCAGTTCTTC
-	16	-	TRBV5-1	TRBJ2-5	CASSLVDKPYQETQYF	TGCGCCAGCAGCTTGGTCGACAAGCCCTACCAAGAGACCCAGTACTTC
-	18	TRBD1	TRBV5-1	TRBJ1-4	CASSPDRGGRATNEKLFF	TGCGCCAGCAGCCCCGACAGGGGGGGAAGAGCAACTAATGAAAAACTGTTTTTT
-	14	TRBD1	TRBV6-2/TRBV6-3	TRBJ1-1	CASSLQGFWAEAFF	TGTGCCAGCAGCCTACAGGGGTTTTGGGCTGAAGCTTTCTTT
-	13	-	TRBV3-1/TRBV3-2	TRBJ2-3	CASSLSRADTQYF	TGTGCCAGCAGCCTTAGCCGGGCGGATACGCAGTATTTT
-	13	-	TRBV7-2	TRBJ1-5	CASSPDLTWAQHF	TGTGCCAGCAGTCCAGATTTGACGTGGGCCCAGCATTTT
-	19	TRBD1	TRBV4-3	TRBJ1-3	CASSRTSSPGQGVGNTIYF	TGCGCCAGCAGCCGGACTAGTTCCCCGGGACAGGGCGTAGGAAACACCATATATTTT
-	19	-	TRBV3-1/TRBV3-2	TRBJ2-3	CASSPKRVGAGTRADTQYF	TGTGCCAGCAGCCCCAAACGGGTGGGAGCCGGGACACGCGCAGATACGCAGTATTTT
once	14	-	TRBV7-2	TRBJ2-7	CASSPLGATYEQYF	TGTGCCAGCAGCCCCCTGGGGGCCACCTACGAGCAGTACTTC
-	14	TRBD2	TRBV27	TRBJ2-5	CASSFGGSHETQYF	TGTGCCAGCAGTTTTGGCGGGAGCCACGAGACCCAGTACTTC
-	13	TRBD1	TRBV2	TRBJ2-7	CASSEGDSYEQYF	TGTGCCAGCAGTGAGGGGGACAGCTACGAGCAGTACTTC
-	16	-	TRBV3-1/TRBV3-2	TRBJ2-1	CASSPAGPSSYNEQFF	TGTGCCAGCAGCCCGGCCGGCCCTAGCTCCTACAATGAGCAGTTCTTC
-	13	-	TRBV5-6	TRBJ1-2	CASSGRLNYGYTF	TGTGCCAGCAGCGGCCGTCTTAACTATGGCTACACCTTC
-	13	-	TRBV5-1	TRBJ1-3	CASSPGPGNTIYF	TGCGCCAGCAGCCCAGGACCCGGAAACACCATATATTTT
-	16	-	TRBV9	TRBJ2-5	CASSLHGGQVVETQYF	TGTGCCAGCAGCCTCCACGGAGGGCAGGTTGTGGAGACCCAGTACTTC
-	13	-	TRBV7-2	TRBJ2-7	CASRRLGNYEQYF	TGTGCCAGCAGAAGACTGGGCAACTACGAGCAGTACTTC
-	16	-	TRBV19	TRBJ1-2	CASSQTGLGRDYGYTF	TGTGCCAGTTCCCAGACGGGACTCGGGCGAGACTATGGCTACACCTTC
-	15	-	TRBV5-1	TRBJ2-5	CASSFGQGYQETQYF	TGCGCCAGCAGCTTCGGGCAGGGGTACCAAGAGACCCAGTACTTC
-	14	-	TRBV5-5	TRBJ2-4	CASRAPGNGGFQYF	TGTGCCAGCAGAGCCCCCGGGAACGGCGGCTTTCAGTACTTC
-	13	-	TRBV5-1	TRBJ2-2	CASSFSGTGELFF	TGCGCCAGCAGCTTCAGCGGGACCGGGGAGCTGTTTTTT
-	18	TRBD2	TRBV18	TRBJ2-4	CASSPLGLAGVVKNIQYF	TGTGCCAGCTCACCACTCGGACTAGCGGGAGTAGTCAAAAACATTCAGTACTTC
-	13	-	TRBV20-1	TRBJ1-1	CSATEQLNTEAFF	TGCAGTGCTACTGAACAGCTGAACACTGAAGCTTTCTTT
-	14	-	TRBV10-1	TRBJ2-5	CASSEEGTRKTQYF	TGCGCCAGCAGTGAGGAGGGAACGCGAAAGACCCAGTACTTC
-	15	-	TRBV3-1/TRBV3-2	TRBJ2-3	CASSPTGKGPDTQYF	TGTGCCAGCAGCCCCACGGGAAAGGGTCCAGATACGCAGTATTTT
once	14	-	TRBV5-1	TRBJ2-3	CASSLLESTDTQYF	TGCGCCAGCAGCTTGTTGGAGAGCACAGATACGCAGTATTTT
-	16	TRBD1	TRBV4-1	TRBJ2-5	CASSQVGQALQETQYF	TGCGCCAGCAGCCAAGTCGGACAGGCCCTCCAAGAGACCCAGTACTTC
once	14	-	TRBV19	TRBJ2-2	CASRGTANTGELFF	TGTGCCAGTAGGGGGACGGCGAACACCGGGGAGCTGTTTTTT
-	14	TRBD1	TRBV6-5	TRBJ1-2	CASRPTDRVGGYTF	TGTGCCAGCAGACCTACCGACAGGGTTGGAGGCTACACCTTC
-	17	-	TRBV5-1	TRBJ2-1	CASSLDQPNSLYNEQFF	TGCGCCAGCAGCTTGGATCAGCCCAATTCATTATACAATGAGCAGTTCTTC
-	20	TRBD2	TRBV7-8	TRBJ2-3	CASSFWTSGGGISSTDTQYF	TGTGCCAGCAGCTTCTGGACTAGCGGAGGCGGAATCTCTAGCACAGATACGCAGTATTTT
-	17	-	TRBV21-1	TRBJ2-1	CASIPDRTPFSDNEQFF	TGTGCCAGCATACCAGACAGGACACCCTTTTCAGACAATGAGCAGTTCTTC
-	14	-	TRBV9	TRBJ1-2	CASSRDPRGYGYTF	TGTGCCAGCAGCCGGGACCCCCGAGGATATGGCTACACCTTC
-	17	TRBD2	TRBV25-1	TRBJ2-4	CASSEEGAGLAKNIQYF	TGTGCCAGCAGTGAAGAGGGAGCGGGGCTAGCCAAAAACATTCAGTACTTC
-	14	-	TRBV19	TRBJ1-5	CASSIGGRNQPQHF	TGTGCCAGTAGTATAGGGGGTCGCAATCAGCCCCAGCATTTT
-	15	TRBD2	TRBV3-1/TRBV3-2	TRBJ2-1	CASSQSGGAGNEQFF	TGTGCCAGCAGCCAGAGCGGGGGGGCGGGTAATGAGCAGTTCTTC
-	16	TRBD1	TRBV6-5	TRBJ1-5	CASSYSRDRGNQPQHF	TGTGCCAGCAGTTACTCTCGGGACAGGGGCAATCAGCCCCAGCATTTT
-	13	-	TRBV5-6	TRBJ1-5	CASSLLLSGPQHF	TGTGCCAGCAGCTTGCTGCTGTCGGGGCCCCAGCATTTT
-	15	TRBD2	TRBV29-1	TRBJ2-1	CSVDPLAGGPGEQFF	TGCAGCGTTGACCCCTTAGCGGGGGGGCCTGGTGAGCAGTTCTTC
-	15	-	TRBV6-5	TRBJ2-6	CASSYSNSGANVLTF	TGTGCCAGCAGTTACTCGAACTCTGGGGCCAACGTCCTGACTTTC
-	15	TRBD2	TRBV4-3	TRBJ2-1	CASSQEAGGWNEQFF	TGCGCCAGCAGCCAAGAAGCGGGGGGGTGGAATGAGCAGTTCTTC
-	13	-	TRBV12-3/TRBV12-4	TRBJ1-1	CASSQNQGTEAFF	TGTGCCAGCAGTCAGAATCAGGGGACTGAAGCTTTCTTT
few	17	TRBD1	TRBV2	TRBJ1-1	CASEDGTGISMNTEAFF	TGTGCCAGCGAGGATGGGACAGGGATTTCTATGAACACTGAAGCTTTCTTT
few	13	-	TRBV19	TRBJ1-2	CASSFRDRGGYTF	TGTGCCAGTAGTTTCCGGGACCGAGGCGGCTACACCTTC
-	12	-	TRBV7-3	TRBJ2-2	CASSVTPGELFF	TGTGCCAGCAGCGTAACTCCCGGGGAGCTGTTTTTT
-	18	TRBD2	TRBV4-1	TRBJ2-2	CASSLGTSGGWNTGELFF	TGCGCCAGCAGCCTCGGGACTAGCGGGGGGTGGAACACCGGGGAGCTGTTTTTT
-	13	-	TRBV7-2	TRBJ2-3	CASNFQGADTQYF	TGTGCCAGCAACTTTCAGGGCGCAGATACGCAGTATTTT
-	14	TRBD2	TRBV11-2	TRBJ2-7	CASSHAGGLWEQYF	TGTGCCAGCAGCCATGCGGGGGGCCTTTGGGAGCAGTACTTC